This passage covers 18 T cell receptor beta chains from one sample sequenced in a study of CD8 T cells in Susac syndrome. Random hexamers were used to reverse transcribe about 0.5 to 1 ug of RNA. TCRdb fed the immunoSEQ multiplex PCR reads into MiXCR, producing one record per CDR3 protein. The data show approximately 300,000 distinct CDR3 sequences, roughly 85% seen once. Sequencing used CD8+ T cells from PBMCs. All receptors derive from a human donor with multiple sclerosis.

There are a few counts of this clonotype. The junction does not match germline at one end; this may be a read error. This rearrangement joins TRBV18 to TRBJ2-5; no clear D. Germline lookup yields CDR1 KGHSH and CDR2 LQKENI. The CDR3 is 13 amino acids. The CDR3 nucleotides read TGTGCCAGTTCACCAGAAAATCAAGAGACCCAGTACTTC. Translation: CASSPENQETQYF. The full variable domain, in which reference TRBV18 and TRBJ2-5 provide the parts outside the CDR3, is NAGVMQNPRHLVRRRGQEARLRCSPMKGHSHVYWYRQLPEEGLKFMVYLQKENIIDESGMPKERFSAEFPKEGPSILRIQQVVRGDSAAYFCASSPENQETQYFGPGTRLLVL.

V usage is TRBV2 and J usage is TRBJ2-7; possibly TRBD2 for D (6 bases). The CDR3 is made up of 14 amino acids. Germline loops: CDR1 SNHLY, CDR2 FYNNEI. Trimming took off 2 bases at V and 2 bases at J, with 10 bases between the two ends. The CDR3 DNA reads TGTGCCAGCAGTGAATGGGACTTTACCTACGAGCAGTACTTC. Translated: CASSEWDFTYEQYF. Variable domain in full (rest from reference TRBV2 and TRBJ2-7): EPEVTQTPSHQVTQMGQEVILRCVPISNHLYFYWYRQILGQKVEFLVSFYNNEISEKSEIFDDQFSVERPDGSNFTLKIRSTKLEDSAMYFCASSEWDFTYEQYFGPGTRLTVT.

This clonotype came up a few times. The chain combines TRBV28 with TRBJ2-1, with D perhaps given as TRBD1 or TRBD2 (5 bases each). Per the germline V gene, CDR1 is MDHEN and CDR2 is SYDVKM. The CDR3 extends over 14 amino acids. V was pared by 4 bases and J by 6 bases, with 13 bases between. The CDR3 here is CASSSGLTGNEQFF. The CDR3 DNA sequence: TGTGCCAGCAGTTCGGGGCTTACCGGCAATGAGCAGTTCTTC.

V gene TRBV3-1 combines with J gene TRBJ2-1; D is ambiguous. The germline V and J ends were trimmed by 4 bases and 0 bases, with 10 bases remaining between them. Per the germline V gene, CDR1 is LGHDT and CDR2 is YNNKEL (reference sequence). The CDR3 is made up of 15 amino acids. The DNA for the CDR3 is TGTGCCAGCAGCCTGACCGCTGGCTCCTACAATGAGCAGTTCTTC. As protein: CASSLTAGSYNEQFF.

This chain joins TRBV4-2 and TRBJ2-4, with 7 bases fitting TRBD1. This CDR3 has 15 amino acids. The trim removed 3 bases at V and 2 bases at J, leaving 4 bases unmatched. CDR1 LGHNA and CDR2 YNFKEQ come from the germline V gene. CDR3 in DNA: TGTGCCAGCAGCCACAGACAGGGCTCCAAAAACATTCAGTACTTC. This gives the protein CASSHRQGSKNIQYF.

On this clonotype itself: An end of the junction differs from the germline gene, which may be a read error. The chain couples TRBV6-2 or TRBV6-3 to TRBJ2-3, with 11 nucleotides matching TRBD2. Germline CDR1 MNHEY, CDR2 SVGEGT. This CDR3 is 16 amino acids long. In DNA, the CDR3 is TGTGCCAGCAGCTTGCTTAGCGGGAGGGCCACAGATACGCGGTATTTT. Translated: CASSLLSGRATDTRYF.

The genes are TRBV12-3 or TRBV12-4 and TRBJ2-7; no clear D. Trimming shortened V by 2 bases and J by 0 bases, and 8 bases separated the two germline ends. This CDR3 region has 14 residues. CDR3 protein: CASSLRRLSYEQYF. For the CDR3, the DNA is TGTGCCAGCAGTTTACGCAGGCTCTCCTACGAGCAGTACTTC.

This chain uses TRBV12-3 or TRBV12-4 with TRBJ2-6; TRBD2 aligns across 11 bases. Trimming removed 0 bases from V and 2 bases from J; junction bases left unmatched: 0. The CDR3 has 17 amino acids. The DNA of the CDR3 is TGTGCCAGCAGTTTAGCTAGCGGGAGGGCTGGGGCCAACGTCCTGACTTTC. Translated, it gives CASSLASGRAGANVLTF.

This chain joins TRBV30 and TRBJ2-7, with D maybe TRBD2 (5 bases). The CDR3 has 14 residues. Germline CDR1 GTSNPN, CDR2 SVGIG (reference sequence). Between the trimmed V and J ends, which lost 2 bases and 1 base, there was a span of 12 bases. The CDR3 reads CAWSPLAGSYEQYF. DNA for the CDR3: TGTGCCTGGAGTCCCCTAGCTGGGTCCTACGAGCAGTACTTC.

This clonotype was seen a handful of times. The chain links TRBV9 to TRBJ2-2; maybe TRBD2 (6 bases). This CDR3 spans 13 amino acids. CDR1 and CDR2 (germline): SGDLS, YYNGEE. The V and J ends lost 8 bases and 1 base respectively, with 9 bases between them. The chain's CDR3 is CASRRENTGELFF. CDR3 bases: TGTGCCAGTAGGCGGGAGAACACCGGGGAGCTGTTTTTT.

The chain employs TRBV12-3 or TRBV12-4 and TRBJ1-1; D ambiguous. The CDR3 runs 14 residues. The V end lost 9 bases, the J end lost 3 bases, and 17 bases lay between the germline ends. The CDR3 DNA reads TGTGCCAGTGTGGCCGTCAGAGTTTACACTGAAGCTTTCTTT. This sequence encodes CASVAVRVYTEAFF.

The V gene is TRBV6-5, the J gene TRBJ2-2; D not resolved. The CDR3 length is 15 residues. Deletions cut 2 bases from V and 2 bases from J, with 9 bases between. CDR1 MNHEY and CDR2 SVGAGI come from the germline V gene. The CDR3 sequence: CASSYGWGNTGELFF. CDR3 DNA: TGTGCCAGCAGTTACGGCTGGGGAAACACCGGGGAGCTGTTTTTT.

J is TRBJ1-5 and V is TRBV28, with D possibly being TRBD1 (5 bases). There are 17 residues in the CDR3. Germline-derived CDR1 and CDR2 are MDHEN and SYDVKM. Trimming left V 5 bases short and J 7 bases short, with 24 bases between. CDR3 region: CASSPPPDTRLTQPQHF. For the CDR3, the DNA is TGTGCCAGCAGTCCCCCCCCGGACACAAGGCTCACCCAGCCCCAGCATTTT.

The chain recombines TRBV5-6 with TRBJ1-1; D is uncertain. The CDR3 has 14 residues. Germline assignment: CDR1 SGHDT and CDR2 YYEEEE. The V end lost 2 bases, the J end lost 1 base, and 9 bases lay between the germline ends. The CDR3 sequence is CASSFPHQNTEAFF. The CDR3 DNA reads TGTGCCAGCAGCTTTCCCCACCAGAACACTGAAGCTTTCTTT. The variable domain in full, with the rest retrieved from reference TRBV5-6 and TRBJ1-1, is DAGVTQSPTHLIKTRGQQVTLRCSPKSGHDTVSWYQQALGQGPQFIFQYYEEEERQRGNFPDRFSGHQFPNYSSELNVNALLLGDSALYLCASSFPHQNTEAFFGQGTRLTVV.

CDR3 DNA sequence: TGTGCCAGCAGCTCCCGTGGAGGAGAGCAGTTCTTC. It translates to CASSSRGGEQFF. The chain uses TRBV9 and TRBJ2-1; a weak D match, TRBD2 (5 bases). Germline loops: CDR1 SGDLS, CDR2 YYNGEE. The CDR3 totals 12 residues. Trimming pared 4 bases from V and 10 bases from J, leaving 12 bases between.

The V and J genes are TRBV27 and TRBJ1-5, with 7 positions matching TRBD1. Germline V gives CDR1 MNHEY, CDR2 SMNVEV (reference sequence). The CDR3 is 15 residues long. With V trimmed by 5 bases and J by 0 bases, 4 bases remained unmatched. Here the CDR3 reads CASSSGTASNQPQHF. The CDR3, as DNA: TGTGCCAGCAGTAGCGGGACAGCTAGCAATCAGCCCCAGCATTTT.

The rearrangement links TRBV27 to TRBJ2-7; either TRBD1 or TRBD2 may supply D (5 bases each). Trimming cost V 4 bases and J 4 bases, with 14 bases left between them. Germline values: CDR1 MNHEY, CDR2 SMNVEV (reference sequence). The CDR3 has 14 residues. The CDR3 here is CASSWSMGVYEQYF. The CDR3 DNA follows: TGTGCCAGCAGTTGGTCCATGGGGGTATACGAGCAGTACTTC.

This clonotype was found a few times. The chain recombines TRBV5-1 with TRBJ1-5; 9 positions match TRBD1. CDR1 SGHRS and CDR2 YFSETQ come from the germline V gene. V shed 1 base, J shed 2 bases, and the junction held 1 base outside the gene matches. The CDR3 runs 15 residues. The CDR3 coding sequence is TGCGCCAGCAGCTTGACAGGGGGCGGCAATCAGCCCCAGCATTTT. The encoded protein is CASSLTGGGNQPQHF.